This T cell receptor beta chain was obtained from a study of blood T cell repertoires in COVID-19. Symptom resolution, clearance, or two negative PCRs marked donors in Cohort 3 as recovered. Clones were read by immunoSEQ multiplex PCR, and TCRdb kept only the in-frame ones, dropping some. In the table there are around 480,000 clones, approximately 86% of which are singletons. This clone has only one observation. Material for sequencing was PBMCs or T cells enriched from blood (not recorded which). The source of this sequence is a woman under 30 who had recovered from COVID-19.

The CDR3 is CACPGDNGANVLTF. DNA for the CDR3: TGTGCCTGCCCCGGGGATAATGGGGCCAACGTCCTGACTTTC. This chain links TRBV30 with TRBJ2-6; a weak D match, TRBD2 (5 bases). This CDR3 comprises 14 residues. Germline V gives CDR1 GTSNPN, CDR2 SVGIG (reference sequence). Trimming removed 6 bases at V and 3 bases at J, with 12 bases between. Based on the CDR3 plus reference TRBV30 and TRBJ2-6, the full variable domain is SQTIHQWPATLVQPVGSPLSLECTVEGTSNPNLYWYRQAAGRGLQLLFYSVGIGQISSEVPQNLSASRPQDRQFILSSKKLLLSDSGFYLCACPGDNGANVLTFGAGSRLTVL.